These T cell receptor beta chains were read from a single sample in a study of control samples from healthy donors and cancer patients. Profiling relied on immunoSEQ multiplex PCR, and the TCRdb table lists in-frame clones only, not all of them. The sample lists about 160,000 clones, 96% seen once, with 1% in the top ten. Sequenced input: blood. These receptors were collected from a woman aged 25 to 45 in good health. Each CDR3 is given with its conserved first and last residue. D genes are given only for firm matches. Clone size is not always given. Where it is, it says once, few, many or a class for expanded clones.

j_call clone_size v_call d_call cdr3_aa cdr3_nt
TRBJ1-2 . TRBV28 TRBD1 CASSMDRGGYTF TGTGCCAGCAGTATGGACAGGGGTGGCTACACCTTC
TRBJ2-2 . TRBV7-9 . CATGLNSVGGELFF TGTGCCACAGGACTGAATTCGGTAGGCGGGGAGCTGTTTTTT
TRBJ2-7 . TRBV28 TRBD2 CASSFPAGAVGEQYF TGTGCCAGCAGTTTTCCGGCGGGAGCAGTCGGCGAGCAGTACTTC
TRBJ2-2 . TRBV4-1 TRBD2 CASRSLAGTGELFF TGCGCCAGCAGAAGTCTAGCGGGAACTGGGGAGCTGTTTTTT
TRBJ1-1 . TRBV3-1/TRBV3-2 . CASSPLAGDLNTEAFF TGTGCCAGCAGCCCCCTTGCGGGGGACTTAAACACTGAAGCTTTCTTT
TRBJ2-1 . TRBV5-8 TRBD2 CASSSYSGVSSYNEQFF TGTGCCAGCAGTTCTTATAGCGGGGTAAGCTCCTACAATGAGCAGTTCTTC
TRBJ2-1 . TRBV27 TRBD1 CASSFIGGSSYNEQFF TGTGCCAGCAGTTTTATAGGGGGCAGCTCCTACAATGAGCAGTTCTTC
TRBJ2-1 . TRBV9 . CASSVGSSRNEQFF TGTGCCAGCAGCGTAGGGAGTAGCCGCAATGAGCAGTTCTTC
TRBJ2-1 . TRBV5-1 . CASKLGGEQFF TGCGCCAGCAAATTGGGGGGCGAGCAGTTCTTC
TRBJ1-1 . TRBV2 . CASRNGGAEAFF TGTGCCAGCAGAAACGGGGGCGCTGAAGCTTTCTTT
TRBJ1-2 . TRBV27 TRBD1 CASSERGTGRLRGYTF TGTGCCAGCAGTGAACGAGGGACAGGGAGGTTACGTGGCTACACCTTC
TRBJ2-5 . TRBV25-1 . CASSEPSRQAETQYF TGTGCCAGCAGTGAACCATCCCGGCAGGCGGAGACCCAGTACTTC
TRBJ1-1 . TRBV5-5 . CASSWTVNTEAFF TGTGCCAGCAGCTGGACGGTCAACACTGAAGCTTTCTTT
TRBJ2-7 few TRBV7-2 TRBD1 CASSLGDRVTYEQYF TGTGCCAGCAGCCTCGGGGACAGGGTTACCTACGAGCAGTACTTC
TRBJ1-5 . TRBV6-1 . CASSELPGPVQPQHF TGTGCCAGCAGTGAACTTCCAGGGCCAGTTCAGCCCCAGCATTTT
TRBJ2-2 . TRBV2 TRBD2 CASTEGGSGGAGGELFF TGTGCCAGCACAGAAGGTGGTAGCGGGGGGGCCGGCGGGGAGCTGTTTTTT
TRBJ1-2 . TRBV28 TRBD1 CASSPRQGGFDGYTF TGTGCCAGCAGTCCACGACAGGGGGGTTTTGATGGCTACACCTTC
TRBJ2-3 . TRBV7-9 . CASSSRTNPSTDTQYF TGTGCCAGCAGCTCCCGGACCAACCCAAGCACAGATACGCAGTATTTT
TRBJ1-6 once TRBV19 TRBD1 CASRGQINSPLHF TGTGCCAGTAGGGGACAGATCAATTCACCCCTCCACTTT
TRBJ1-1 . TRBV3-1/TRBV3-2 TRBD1 CASSSSGGRDTEAFF TGTGCCAGCAGCTCGTCAGGGGGCCGGGACACTGAAGCTTTCTTT
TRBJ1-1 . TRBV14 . CASSRQVDTEAFF TGTGCCAGCAGCCGACAGGTCGACACTGAAGCTTTCTTT
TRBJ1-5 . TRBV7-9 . CASSLGQSNQPQHF TGTGCCAGCAGCTTAGGACAGAGCAATCAGCCCCAGCATTTT
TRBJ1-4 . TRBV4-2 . CASSQEGTPNREKLFF TGTGCCAGCAGCCAAGAAGGGACACCAAACCGTGAAAAACTGTTTTTT
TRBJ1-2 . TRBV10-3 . CAISDITGGDHYGYTF TGTGCCATCAGTGACATTACTGGGGGGGATCACTATGGCTACACCTTC
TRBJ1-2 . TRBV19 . CASSIGQTYGYTF TGTGCCAGTAGTATCGGGCAGACCTATGGCTACACCTTC
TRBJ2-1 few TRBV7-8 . CASRQDSSYNEQFF TGTGCCAGCAGGCAGGACTCTTCCTACAATGAGCAGTTCTTC
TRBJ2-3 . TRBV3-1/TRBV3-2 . CASSQDRDGADTQYF TGTGCCAGCAGCCAAGACAGGGACGGGGCAGATACGCAGTATTTT
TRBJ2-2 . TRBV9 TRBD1 CASSVVQGAYGGELFF TGTGCCAGCAGCGTAGTACAGGGGGCATACGGCGGGGAGCTGTTTTTT
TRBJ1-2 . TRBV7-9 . CASSSRDGYYGYTF TGTGCCAGCAGCTCCCGGGACGGATACTATGGCTACACCTTC
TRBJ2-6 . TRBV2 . CASSAASSGANVLTF TGTGCCAGCAGTGCAGCCTCCTCTGGGGCCAACGTCCTGACTTTC
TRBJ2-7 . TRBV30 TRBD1 CAWSAGGTGYEQYF TGTGCCTGGAGCGCAGGGGGAACTGGCTACGAGCAGTACTTC
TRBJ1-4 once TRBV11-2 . CASSLDAGVEKLFF TGTGCCAGCAGCTTAGATGCTGGGGTTGAAAAACTGTTTTTT
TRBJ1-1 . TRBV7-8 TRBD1 CASRQGLNTEAFF TGTGCCAGCCGACAGGGGCTAAACACTGAAGCTTTCTTT
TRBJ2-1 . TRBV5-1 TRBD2 CASSLAPVAGGRNEQFF TGCGCCAGCAGCTTGGCTCCCGTAGCGGGGGGACGCAATGAGCAGTTCTTC
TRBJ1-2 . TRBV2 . CARVRGLGGHGYTF TGTGCCAGAGTCCGGGGCCTGGGAGGGCATGGCTACACCTTC
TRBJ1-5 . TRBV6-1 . CASSEGVRQPQHF TGTGCCAGCAGTGAAGGGGTGCGTCAGCCCCAGCATTTT
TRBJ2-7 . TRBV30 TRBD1 CASRNDRGRTYEQYF TGTGCCTCGAGAAACGACAGGGGTAGGACCTACGAGCAGTACTTC
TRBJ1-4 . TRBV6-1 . CASSERITWQEKLFF TGTGCCAGCAGTGAACGTATCACCTGGCAAGAAAAACTGTTTTTT
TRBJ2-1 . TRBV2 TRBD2 CASSDLLAGNNEQFF TGTGCCAGCAGTGATCTGCTAGCGGGCAACAATGAGCAGTTCTTC
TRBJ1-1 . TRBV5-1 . CASSSGVEYTEAFF TGCGCCAGCAGTTCAGGGGTGGAGTACACTGAAGCTTTCTTT
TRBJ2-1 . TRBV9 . CASSPSPYNEQFF TGTGCCAGCAGCCCATCTCCTTACAATGAGCAGTTCTTC
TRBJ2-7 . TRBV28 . CASSPGRGSSYEQYF TGTGCCAGCAGTCCGGGGCGCGGTAGCTCCTACGAGCAGTACTTC
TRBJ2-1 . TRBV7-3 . CASSSGGLVYSYNEQFF TGTGCCAGCAGCTCCGGCGGACTCGTCTATTCCTACAATGAGCAGTTCTTC
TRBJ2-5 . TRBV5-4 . CASSWGLEETQYF TGTGCCAGCAGTTGGGGCCTGGAAGAGACCCAGTACTTC
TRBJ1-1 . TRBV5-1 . CASSHVLWATGEAFF TGCGCCAGCAGCCACGTCCTCTGGGCTACGGGTGAAGCTTTCTTT
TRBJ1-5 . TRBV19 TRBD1 CASSIGGTGFNQPQHF TGTGCCAGTAGTATTGGCGGGACAGGATTCAATCAGCCCCAGCATTTT
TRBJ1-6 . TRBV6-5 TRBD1 CASSTGQGYSPLHF TGTGCCAGCAGTACGGGACAGGGATATTCACCCCTCCACTTT
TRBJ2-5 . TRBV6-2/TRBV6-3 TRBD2 CASSYGLAGGQETQYF TGTGCCAGCAGTTACGGACTAGCGGGGGGCCAGGAGACCCAGTACTTC
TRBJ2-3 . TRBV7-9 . CASSLVGTTTDTQYF TGTGCCAGCAGCTTAGTTGGGACAACCACAGATACGCAGTATTTT
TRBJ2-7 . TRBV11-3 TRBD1 CASSWTGSRYEQYF TGTGCCAGCAGCTGGACAGGGAGTAGGTACGAGCAGTACTTC
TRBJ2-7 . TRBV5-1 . CASSLGPDYEQYF TGCGCCAGCAGCTTAGGGCCCGACTACGAGCAGTACTTC
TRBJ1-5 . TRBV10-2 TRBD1 CASSPGTGVGQPQHF TGCGCCAGCAGTCCCGGGACAGGGGTGGGACAGCCCCAGCATTTT
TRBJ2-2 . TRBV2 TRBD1 CASRETGGFGELFF TGTGCCAGCAGAGAGACAGGGGGATTCGGGGAGCTGTTTTTT
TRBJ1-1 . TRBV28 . CASTPARGAGDTEAFF TGTGCCAGCACCCCCGCCCGGGGCGCAGGGGACACTGAAGCTTTCTTT